This TCR beta chain was retrieved from a study of regulatory T cells in long-lasting Graves disease. Study-level results: TRBV28 was favored in persistent disease, as were TRBJ1-2 and TRBJ2-5. New patients shared fewer public clonotypes (around 980) than persistent patients did (over 2,500).

Time point denoted: persistent/refractory GD, antithyroid drugs over 5 years with positive TRAb. Scientists built the TCR library using RNA that was extracted from PBMCs. Building the TCR beta libraries relied on iRepertoire HTBI primers, and CDR3 regions underwent Arm-PCR. Per the original data handling: Throughout the samples, researchers identified around 65 TRBV and about 15 TRBJ segments. TCRdb called the multiplex PCR reads again in MiXCR, with one record for every CDR3 protein. The authors' filters were not applied to this entry. The sample includes a few hundred thousand distinct CDR3 sequences, roughly 24% of them seen just once. Worth noting for this clonotype: Its target is not known.

This CDR3 is 17 amino acids long. Germline-derived CDR1 and CDR2 are DFQATT and SNEGSKA (reference sequence). Trimming took 0 bases from V and 0 from J; bases not matched to a gene: 7. The chain uses TRBV20-1 and TRBJ2-7; 11 positions match TRBD2. The sample in question was peripheral blood mononuclear cells (PBMCs), obtained when the disease was refractory, from a patient treated with antithyroid drugs. This sequence was found in a woman aged 40 to 55 with Graves disease. The CDR3 protein is CSAREPLAGGLSYEQYF. Written as DNA, the CDR3 is TGCAGTGCTAGAGAACCTCTAGCGGGAGGACTCTCCTACGAGCAGTACTTC.